A single sample is the source of the 24 T cell receptor beta chains below, sequenced in a study of naive and memory T cell subsets. Study findings and constraints: Possibly reflecting memory cells re-expressing CD45RA, a few larger clonotypes occurred in naive repertoires, especially CD8.

Antigens of these TCRs are unknown. Two oligonucleotides, mixed equimolar, formed the beta constant-region primer covering TRBC1 and TRBC2. Four rounds of PCR amplified the ligated cDNA using nested alpha and beta constant-region primers plus SP2. TCRdb reprocessed the UMI-ligation and nested PCR reads with MiXCR, giving one entry per CDR3 protein. Of more than 120,000 distinct CDR3 sequences detected, approximately 20% appear once; the ten largest clones hold about 0.63%. The sample was naive CD8+ T cells from blood. These receptors came from a human donor in good health.

CDR3 sequence reads: CASSYAGEWDQPQHF. CDR3 coding DNA: TGTGCCAGCAGTTATGCAGGGGAGTGGGATCAGCCCCAGCATTTT. V gene TRBV6-6 combines with J gene TRBJ1-5, with D tentatively TRBD1 (6 bases). This CDR3 contains 15 residues. CDR1 and CDR2 from the germline V gene are MNHNY and SVGAGI (reference sequence). The germline V and J ends were trimmed by 3 bases and 5 bases, with 14 bases remaining between them.

The rearrangement joins TRBV7-6 to TRBJ2-5; the match to TRBD2 covers 14 bases. The CDR3 has 16 amino acids. Germline assignment: CDR1 SGHVS and CDR2 FNYEAQ. The V gene end was trimmed by 8 bases and the J gene end by 4 bases; junction bases not matched to a gene: 9. CDR3 DNA: TGTGCCAGCGGCCCGGCGGGACTAGCGGGAGCAGAGACCCAGTACTTC. This gives the protein CASGPAGLAGAETQYF.

This clonotype came up a few times. J is TRBJ2-1 and V is TRBV7-2, with TRBD2 matching over 7 bases. Germline V gene lookup returns CDR1 SGHTA and CDR2 FQGNSA. The J segment lost 4 bases and the V segment lost 1 base, leaving 13 bases of the junction unmatched. The CDR3 runs 18 residues. In nucleotides, the CDR3 is TGTGCCAGCAGCTTAGGGGCGGGGAGGGGAACACTTTACAATGAGCAGTTCTTC. It yields the protein CASSLGAGRGTLYNEQFF.

This clonotype appeared a few times. V usage is TRBV9 and J usage is TRBJ2-1; 8 positions match TRBD1. V trimming: 1 base; J trimming: 2 bases; junction bases outside the gene matches: 5. This CDR3 region has 16 residues. CDR1 and CDR2 from the germline V gene are SGDLS and YYNGEE. CDR3 in amino acids: CASSVPRTGTYNEQFF. In nucleotides, the CDR3 is TGTGCCAGCAGCGTACCCCGGACAGGGACCTACAATGAGCAGTTCTTC.

The chain has TRBV27 and TRBJ1-5; 8 nucleotides agree with TRBD1. The germline CDR1 and CDR2 sequences are MNHEY and SMNVEV (reference sequence). The CDR3 is made up of 15 amino acids. With 5 bases clipped from V and 6 bases from J, the junction kept 9 bases outside the gene matches. CDR3 sequence: CASSPFTGGGQPQHF. In DNA, the CDR3 is TGTGCCAGCAGTCCATTCACAGGGGGAGGTCAGCCCCAGCATTTT.

Only a few counts were recorded for this clonotype. This sequence joins TRBV7-6 and TRBJ1-2; D gene ambiguous. CDR3 length: 14 residues. Trimming removed 0 bases from V and 8 bases from J, with 13 bases in between. Germline values: CDR1 SGHVS, CDR2 FNYEAQ. The CDR3 loop is CASSLAAPASGYTF. The CDR3 DNA sequence: TGTGCCAGCAGCTTAGCCGCCCCGGCTTCAGGCTACACCTTC.

This clonotype showed up many times. The CDR3 bases are TGTGCCAGCAGCCCGACTAGCGGGAGGGCCGCCGGCACAGATACGCAGTATTTT. Amino acid sequence: CASSPTSGRAAGTDTQYF. The V gene is TRBV7-9, the J gene TRBJ2-3, with 14 bases lining up with TRBD2. With 5 bases clipped from V and 1 base from J, the junction kept 8 bases outside the gene matches. Germline V gene data show CDR1 as SEHNR and CDR2 as FQNEAQ (reference sequence). The CDR3 is 18 residues long.

The chain recombines TRBV6-5 with TRBJ1-1, with D perhaps TRBD1 (5 bases). The germline CDR1 and CDR2 sequences are MNHEY and SVGAGI. The CDR3 has 15 residues. Trimming cost V 4 bases and J 3 bases, with 15 bases left between them. CDR3 bases: TGTGCCAGCAGTTTTTCTTCAGGGAGGGACACTGAAGCTTTCTTT. The encoded protein is CASSFSSGRDTEAFF.

This rearrangement joins TRBV27 to TRBJ1-2; possibly TRBD1 for D (5 bases). The CDR3 has 13 amino acids. Trimming took off 5 bases at V and 3 bases at J, with 10 bases between the two ends. Looked up from germline, CDR1 is MNHEY and CDR2 is SMNVEV (reference sequence). For the CDR3, the DNA is TGTGCCAGCAGTGGGGGGGGATACTATGGCTACACCTTC. It yields the protein CASSGGGYYGYTF.

This clonotype was counted a few times. The DNA of the CDR3 is TGTGCCAGCAGCTTGGGGGGTCCCGCATTCTATGGCTACACCTTC. The encoded protein is CASSLGGPAFYGYTF. V gene TRBV5-4 combines with J gene TRBJ1-2; no reliable D call. This CDR3 has 15 amino acids. Germline CDR1 SGHNT, CDR2 YYREEE (reference sequence). V lost 0 bases to trimming and J lost 4 bases, with 13 bases between them.

This CDR3 is CASSPGTESAFF. The DNA of the CDR3 is TGCGCCAGCAGCCCCGGGACGGAGTCCGCTTTCTTT. The rearrangement joins TRBV5-1 to TRBJ1-1; possibly TRBD1 for D (5 bases). The CDR3 has 12 amino acids. V was clipped by 4 bases and J by 11 bases, with 15 bases between them. Germline-derived CDR1 and CDR2 are SGHRS and YFSETQ.

The chain couples TRBV6-4 to TRBJ2-1, with D possibly TRBD1 on 6 matching bases. The CDR3 length is 15 residues. Germline lookup yields CDR1 MRHNA and CDR2 SNTAGT. The germline V and J ends were trimmed by 0 bases and 2 bases, with 8 bases remaining between them. CDR3 sequence reads: CASSDSAGAYNEQFF. CDR3 sequence (DNA): TGTGCCAGCAGTGACTCGGCAGGGGCCTACAATGAGCAGTTCTTC.

The chain recombines TRBV3-1 with TRBJ1-2; TRBD1 matches at 8 bases. Germline CDR1 LGHDT, CDR2 YNNKEL (reference sequence). The CDR3 spans 15 residues. V dropped 4 bases and J dropped 6; count of bases not matched to a gene: 10. CDR3 DNA sequence: TGTGCCAGCAGCCCATGGGACAGGCCGGAGGATGGCTACACCTTC. Translating gives CASSPWDRPEDGYTF.

The chain has TRBV15 and TRBJ1-2; D ambiguous. Germline lookup yields CDR1 LNHNV and CDR2 YYDKDF (reference sequence). V dropped 0 bases and J dropped 8 bases, with 7 bases sitting between them. The CDR3 runs to 12 residues. CDR3: CATSRDSTGYTF. In nucleotides, the CDR3 is TGTGCCACCAGCAGAGATTCTACGGGCTACACCTTC.

CDR3 in amino acids: CASSLVAGGSEQFF. Here the CDR3 DNA reads TGTGCCAGCAGTTTAGTAGCGGGAGGGAGTGAGCAGTTCTTC. The chain has TRBV27 and TRBJ2-1, with 11 positions matching TRBD2. The length of the CDR3 is 14 residues. Germline CDR1 reads MNHEY; CDR2 reads SMNVEV (reference sequence). After removal of 2 bases from V and 9 bases from J, the junction contained 3 bases not matched to a gene.

The sample holds a few counts of this clonotype. J is TRBJ1-1 and V is TRBV11-2, with TRBD1 matching 10 bases. The germline CDR1 and CDR2 sequences are SGHAT and FQNNGV. The V gene end was trimmed by 1 base and the J gene end by 5 bases; junction bases not matched to a gene: 7. The length of the CDR3 is 16 residues. The chain's CDR3 is CASSLGQGALWTEAFF. CDR3 DNA: TGTGCCAGCAGCTTAGGACAGGGGGCTCTTTGGACTGAAGCTTTCTTT. Combining the CDR3 with reference TRBV11-2 and TRBJ1-1 gives the whole variable domain EAGVAQSPRYKIIEKRQSVAFWCNPISGHATLYWYQQILGQGPKLLIQFQNNGVVDDSQLPKDRFSAERLKGVDSTLKIQPAKLEDSAVYLCASSLGQGALWTEAFFGQGTRLTVV.

This clonotype has just a few counts. CDR3 residues: CATLQGDTDTQYF. CDR3 DNA sequence: TGTGCCACTTTACAGGGTGACACAGATACGCAGTATTTT. The chain recombines TRBV2 with TRBJ2-3; TRBD1 is a possible D gene (6 bases). The CDR3 contains 13 residues. Deletions cut 10 bases from V and 2 bases from J, with 13 bases between. Germline V gives CDR1 SNHLY, CDR2 FYNNEI.

The sample holds many counts of this clonotype. V gene TRBV27 combines with J gene TRBJ1-1; tentative D call: TRBD1 (5 bases). Germline CDR1 is MNHEY and CDR2 is SMNVEV (reference sequence). The CDR3 spans 15 residues. V shed 2 bases and J shed 5 bases, with 15 bases lying between them. The CDR3 DNA sequence: TGTGCCAGCAGTTTAGGGGACTTGGGTTCGACTGAAGCTTTCTTT. Translating it yields CASSLGDLGSTEAFF.

This clonotype appeared once. The V call is TRBV14, the J call TRBJ2-1; D may be TRBD1 or TRBD2 (6 bases each). There are 16 residues in the CDR3. The V gene's germline CDR1 is SGHDN and CDR2 FVKESK. Trimming took 0 bases from V and 2 from J, leaving 11 bases between them. The CDR3 DNA follows: TGTGCCAGCAGCCAAGATCGGGGGCCTCCCTACAATGAGCAGTTCTTC. Translated: CASSQDRGPPYNEQFF.

V gene TRBV4-1 combines with J gene TRBJ1-1, with D uncertain. This CDR3 is built from 16 residues. Germline values: CDR1 MGHRA, CDR2 YSYEKL. Trimming cost V 0 bases and J 1 base, with 12 bases left between them. The CDR3 spells CASSQDGSSANTEAFF. The CDR3 bases are TGCGCCAGCAGCCAAGATGGGAGTTCGGCGAACACTGAAGCTTTCTTT.

This clonotype has just a few counts. The rearrangement joins TRBV29-1 to TRBJ2-1, with D possibly TRBD1 on 6 matching bases. V lost 4 bases and J lost 10, with 8 bases in between. CDR1 and CDR2 (germline): SQVTM, ANQGSEA. CDR3 length: 10 residues. The CDR3 sequence: CSVGGQEQFF. For the CDR3, the DNA is TGCAGCGTTGGTGGACAGGAGCAGTTCTTC.

A few counts support this clonotype. The chain employs TRBV27 and TRBJ2-1, with 9 bases fitting TRBD2. J was trimmed by 2 bases and V by 5 bases; bases with no gene match: 7. The CDR3 contains 16 residues. The germline V gene has CDR1 MNHEY and CDR2 SMNVEV (reference sequence). CDR3 in DNA: TGTGCCAGCAGTCAAACTAGCGGGCGTACCTACAATGAGCAGTTCTTC. Amino acid sequence: CASSQTSGRTYNEQFF.

In this sample, this clonotype turned up a few times. This sequence joins TRBV6-5 and TRBJ2-7; D possibly corresponds to TRBD1 (6 bases). Germline V CDR1 and CDR2: MNHEY, SVGAGI. This CDR3 spans 14 amino acids. Trimming stripped 6 bases from V and 1 base from J, with 13 bases between. CDR3 nucleotide sequence: TGTGCCAGCAGCTCAGGGGACAATTCCTACGAGCAGTACTTC. Its protein is CASSSGDNSYEQYF.

J is TRBJ2-1 and V is TRBV4-1; 11 bases line up with TRBD2. Germline assignment: CDR1 MGHRA and CDR2 YSYEKL. CDR3 length: 17 residues. V gave up 4 bases and J gave up 4 bases; unmatched junction bases: 9. CDR3 protein: CASSPRLAGQYYNEQFF. CDR3 nucleotides: TGCGCCAGCAGCCCTAGACTAGCGGGGCAATATTACAATGAGCAGTTCTTC.